The rows below give T cell receptor beta chains drawn from one sample of a study of T cell responses to AZD1222 COVID-19 vaccine. This table comes from immunoSEQ multiplex PCR, and its TCRdb copy is limited to in-frame clones, with some not included. The data contain approximately 88,000 clones, 78% of them singletons. Specimen: peripheral blood, collected on day 0 of AZD1222 vaccination. These receptors originate from an adult in good health. Both conserved end residues are part of each CDR3. Fields, in order: V gene, D gene, clone size, J gene, CDR3 protein, CDR3 DNA. D genes are given only for firm matches. Where a row states a size, it is once, few, many or the class of an expanded clone; other rows omit it.

v_call: TRBV29-1
d_call: -
clone_size: -
j_call: TRBJ2-1
cdr3_aa: CSVLGGRQSYNEQFF
cdr3_nt: TGCAGCGTCCTAGGGGGGAGACAGTCCTACAATGAGCAGTTCTTC

v_call: TRBV3-1/TRBV3-2
d_call: -
clone_size: -
j_call: TRBJ1-2
cdr3_aa: CASSPTGLPNYGYTF
cdr3_nt: TGTGCCAGCAGCCCCACAGGGCTTCCTAACTATGGCTACACCTTC

v_call: TRBV28
d_call: -
clone_size: -
j_call: TRBJ1-1
cdr3_aa: CASSLVSLAFF
cdr3_nt: TGTGCCAGCAGTTTAGTGAGTCTGGCTTTCTTT

v_call: TRBV18
d_call: -
clone_size: few
j_call: TRBJ2-7
cdr3_aa: CASSPRLGEQYF
cdr3_nt: TGTGCCAGCTCACCGCGACTAGGGGAGCAGTACTTC

v_call: TRBV5-1
d_call: -
clone_size: many
j_call: TRBJ2-3
cdr3_aa: CASSVTTDTQYF
cdr3_nt: TGCGCCAGCAGCGTAACCACAGATACGCAGTATTTT

v_call: TRBV5-8
d_call: TRBD1
clone_size: -
j_call: TRBJ1-2
cdr3_aa: CASSEGQERTDGYTF
cdr3_nt: TGTGCCAGCAGCGAAGGACAGGAGAGAACAGATGGCTACACCTTC

v_call: TRBV6-2/TRBV6-3
d_call: -
clone_size: -
j_call: TRBJ2-1
cdr3_aa: CASSFMNEQFF
cdr3_nt: TGTGCCAGCAGTTTTATGAATGAGCAGTTCTTC

v_call: TRBV3-1/TRBV3-2
d_call: -
clone_size: -
j_call: TRBJ1-3
cdr3_aa: CASSRTDYSGNTIYF
cdr3_nt: TGTGCCAGCAGCCGGACAGATTACTCTGGAAACACCATATATTTT

v_call: TRBV7-9
d_call: TRBD1
clone_size: -
j_call: TRBJ2-5
cdr3_aa: CASQRGTGGEETQYF
cdr3_nt: TGTGCCAGTCAGAGAGGGACAGGGGGTGAAGAGACCCAGTACTTC

v_call: TRBV5-1
d_call: -
clone_size: -
j_call: TRBJ1-4
cdr3_aa: CASSYFGSNEKLFF
cdr3_nt: TGCGCCAGCAGCTACTTCGGGTCTAATGAAAAACTGTTTTTT

v_call: TRBV19
d_call: -
clone_size: -
j_call: TRBJ2-2
cdr3_aa: CASSITPWSGRVNTGELFF
cdr3_nt: TGTGCCAGTAGTATAACCCCCTGGTCCGGTCGAGTCAACACCGGGGAGCTGTTTTTT

v_call: TRBV4-1
d_call: -
clone_size: -
j_call: TRBJ2-7
cdr3_aa: CASSPTLRGRYEQYF
cdr3_nt: TGCGCCAGCAGCCCCACCCTCAGGGGTCGCTACGAGCAGTACTTC

v_call: TRBV4-2
d_call: -
clone_size: few
j_call: TRBJ1-6
cdr3_aa: CASSQGDTSSYNSPLHF
cdr3_nt: TGTGCCAGCAGCCAAGGTGACACCAGCTCCTATAATTCACCCCTCCACTTT

v_call: TRBV7-6
d_call: TRBD2
clone_size: -
j_call: TRBJ2-7
cdr3_aa: CASSSPLAGAYEQYF
cdr3_nt: TGTGCCAGCAGCTCACCGCTAGCGGGAGCCTACGAGCAGTACTTC

v_call: TRBV19
d_call: -
clone_size: -
j_call: TRBJ2-2
cdr3_aa: CASSTQGGLSAGELFF
cdr3_nt: TGTGCCAGTAGTACACAGGGTGGCCTCTCGGCCGGGGAGCTGTTTTTT

v_call: TRBV11-2
d_call: -
clone_size: -
j_call: TRBJ2-4
cdr3_aa: CASSLGGSLAKNIQYF
cdr3_nt: TGTGCCAGCAGCTTAGGAGGGTCTCTAGCCAAAAACATTCAGTACTTC

v_call: TRBV6-5
d_call: TRBD2
clone_size: few
j_call: TRBJ2-7
cdr3_aa: CASSWGRGAYEQYF
cdr3_nt: TGTGCCAGCAGTTGGGGCCGGGGGGCCTACGAGCAGTACTTC

v_call: TRBV24-1
d_call: TRBD2
clone_size: -
j_call: TRBJ2-1
cdr3_aa: CATSNSGASYNEQFF
cdr3_nt: TGTGCCACCAGTAATAGCGGGGCCTCCTACAATGAGCAGTTCTTC

v_call: TRBV18
d_call: -
clone_size: -
j_call: TRBJ1-2
cdr3_aa: CASFQENYGYTF
cdr3_nt: TGTGCCAGCTTTCAGGAAAACTATGGCTACACCTTC

v_call: TRBV7-9
d_call: -
clone_size: -
j_call: TRBJ1-5
cdr3_aa: CASSLPREGQPQHF
cdr3_nt: TGTGCCAGCAGCTTACCCCGGGAGGGTCAGCCCCAGCATTTT

v_call: TRBV30
d_call: -
clone_size: few
j_call: TRBJ2-3
cdr3_aa: CAWSPLGQLTDTQYF
cdr3_nt: TGTGCCTGGAGCCCCCTGGGGCAACTCACAGATACGCAGTATTTT

v_call: TRBV5-4
d_call: TRBD2
clone_size: -
j_call: TRBJ2-3
cdr3_aa: CASSFGTSGTDTQYF
cdr3_nt: TGTGCCAGCAGCTTTGGGACTAGCGGTACAGATACGCAGTATTTT